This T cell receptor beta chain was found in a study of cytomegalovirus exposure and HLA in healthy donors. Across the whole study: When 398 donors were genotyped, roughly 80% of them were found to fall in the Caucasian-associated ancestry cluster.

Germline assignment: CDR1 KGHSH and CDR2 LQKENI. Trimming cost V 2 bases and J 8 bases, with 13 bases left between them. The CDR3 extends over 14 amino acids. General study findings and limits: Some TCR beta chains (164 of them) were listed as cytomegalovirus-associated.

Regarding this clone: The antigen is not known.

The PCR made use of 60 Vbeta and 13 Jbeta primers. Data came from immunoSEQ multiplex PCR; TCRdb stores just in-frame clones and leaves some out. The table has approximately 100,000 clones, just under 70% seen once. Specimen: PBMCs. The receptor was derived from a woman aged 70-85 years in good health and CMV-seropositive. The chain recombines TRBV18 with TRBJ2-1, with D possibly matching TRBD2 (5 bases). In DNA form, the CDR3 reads TGTGCCAGCTCACCATCGGGGTATAGGGATGAGCAGTTCTTC. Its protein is CASSPSGYRDEQFF.